This T cell receptor (beta chain) emerged from a study of cytomegalovirus exposure and HLA in healthy donors. Overall study findings and caveats: Rarity marked most TCR sequences, yet some public TCRs occurred in many donors. Reports described diagnosis of cytomegalovirus status by the classifier as highly specific and sensitive.

Germline CDR1 and CDR2: MDHEN and SYDVKM. J was trimmed by 4 bases and V by 6 bases; bases with no gene match: 6. The CDR3 consists of 13 residues. For this clone: Its antigen is still unknown.

This PCR relied on a set of 60 Vbeta primers and 13 Jbeta primers. Produced via immunoSEQ multiplex PCR; TCRdb's table is partial and in-frame only. Of roughly 49,000 clones in the sample, 70% to 80% were seen once. The genes are TRBV28 and TRBJ2-7; 7 bases fit TRBD1. This TCR came from a woman in her thirties or forties in good health and CMV-seropositive. The sequenced sample consisted of PBMCs. CDR3: CASSQGQSYEQYF. CDR3 nucleotides: TGTGCCAGCAGCCAGGGACAGAGTTACGAGCAGTACTTC.